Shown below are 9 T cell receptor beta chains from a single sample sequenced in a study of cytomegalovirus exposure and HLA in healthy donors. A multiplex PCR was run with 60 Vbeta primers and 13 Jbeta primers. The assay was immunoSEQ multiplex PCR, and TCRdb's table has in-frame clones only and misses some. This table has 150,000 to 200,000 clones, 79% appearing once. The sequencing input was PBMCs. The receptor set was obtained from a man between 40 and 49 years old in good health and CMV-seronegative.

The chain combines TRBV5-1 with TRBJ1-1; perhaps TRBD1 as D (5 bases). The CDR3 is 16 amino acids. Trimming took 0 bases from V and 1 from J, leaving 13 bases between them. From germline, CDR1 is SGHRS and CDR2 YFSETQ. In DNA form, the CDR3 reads TGCGCCAGCAGCTTGGTCGTTGGGGCAAAGAACACTGAAGCTTTCTTT. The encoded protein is CASSLVVGAKNTEAFF.

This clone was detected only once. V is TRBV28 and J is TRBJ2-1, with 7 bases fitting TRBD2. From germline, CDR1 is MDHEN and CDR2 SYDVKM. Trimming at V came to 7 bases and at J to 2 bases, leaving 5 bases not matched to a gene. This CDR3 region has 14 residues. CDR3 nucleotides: TGTGCCAGCAAAGGAGGACTAGCCTACAATGAGCAGTTCTTC. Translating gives CASKGGLAYNEQFF.

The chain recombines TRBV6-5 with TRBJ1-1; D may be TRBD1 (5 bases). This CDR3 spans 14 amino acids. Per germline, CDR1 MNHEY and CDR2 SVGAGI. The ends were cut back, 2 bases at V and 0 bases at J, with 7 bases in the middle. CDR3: CASSYDSLNTEAFF. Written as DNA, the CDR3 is TGTGCCAGCAGTTACGACAGCCTGAACACTGAAGCTTTCTTT.

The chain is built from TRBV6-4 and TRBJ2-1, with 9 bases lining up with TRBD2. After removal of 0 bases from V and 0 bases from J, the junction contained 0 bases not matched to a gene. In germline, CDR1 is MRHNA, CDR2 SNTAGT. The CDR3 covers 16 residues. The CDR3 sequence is CASSDSSGSSYNEQFF. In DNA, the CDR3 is TGTGCCAGCAGTGACTCTAGCGGGAGCTCCTACAATGAGCAGTTCTTC.

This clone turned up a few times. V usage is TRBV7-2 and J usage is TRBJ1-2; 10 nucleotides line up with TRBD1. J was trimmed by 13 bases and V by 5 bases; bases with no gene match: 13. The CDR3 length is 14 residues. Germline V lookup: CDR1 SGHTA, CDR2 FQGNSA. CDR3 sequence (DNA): TGTGCCAGCAGCCAACCCGGGGGGACAGGGGTCGGCACCTTC. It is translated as CASSQPGGTGVGTF. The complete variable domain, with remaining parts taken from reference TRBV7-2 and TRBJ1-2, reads GAGVSQSPSNKVTEKGKDVELRCDPISGHTALYWYRQSLGQGLEFLIYFQGNSAPDKSGLPSDRFSAERTGGSVSTLTIQRTQQEDSAVYLCASSQPGGTGVGTFGSGTRLTVV.

The CDR3 DNA follows: TGTGCCAGTGGGGACAGGACCTACGAGCAGTACTTC. Its translation is CASGDRTYEQYF. This sequence joins TRBV6-6 and TRBJ2-5; TRBD1 matches 8 bases. The J call is uncertain, as TRBJ2-7 better fits the DNA end. CDR1 and CDR2 from the germline V gene are MNHNY and SVGAGI (reference sequence). This CDR3 is 12 amino acids long.

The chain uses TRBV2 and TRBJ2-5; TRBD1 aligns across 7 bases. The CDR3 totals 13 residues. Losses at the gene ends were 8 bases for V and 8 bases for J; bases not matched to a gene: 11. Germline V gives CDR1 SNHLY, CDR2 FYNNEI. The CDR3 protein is CASAGTDFDTQYF. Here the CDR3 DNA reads TGTGCCAGCGCCGGGACAGACTTTGACACCCAGTACTTC.

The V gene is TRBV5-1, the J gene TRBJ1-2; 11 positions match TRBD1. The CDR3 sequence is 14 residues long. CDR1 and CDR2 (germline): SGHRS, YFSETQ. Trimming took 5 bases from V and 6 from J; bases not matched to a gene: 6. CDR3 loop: CASRMGQGGHGYTF. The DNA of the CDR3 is TGCGCCAGCAGAATGGGACAGGGGGGACATGGCTACACCTTC.

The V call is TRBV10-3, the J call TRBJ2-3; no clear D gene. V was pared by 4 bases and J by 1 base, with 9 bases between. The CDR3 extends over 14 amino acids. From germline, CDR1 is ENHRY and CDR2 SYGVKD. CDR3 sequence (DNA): TGTGCCATCAGTGGGTCTCAGGGCACAGATACGCAGTATTTT. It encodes CAISGSQGTDTQYF.